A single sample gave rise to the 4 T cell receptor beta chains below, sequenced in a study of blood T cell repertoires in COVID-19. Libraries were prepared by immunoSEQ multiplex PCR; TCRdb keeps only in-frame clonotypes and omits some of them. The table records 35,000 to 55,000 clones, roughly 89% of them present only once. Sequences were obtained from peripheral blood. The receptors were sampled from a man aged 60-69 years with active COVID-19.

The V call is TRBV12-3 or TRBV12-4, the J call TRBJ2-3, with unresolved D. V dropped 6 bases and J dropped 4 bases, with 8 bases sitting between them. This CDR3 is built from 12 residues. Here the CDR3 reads CASSPVADTQYF. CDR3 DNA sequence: TGTGCCAGCAGCCCCGTTGCAGATACGCAGTATTTT.

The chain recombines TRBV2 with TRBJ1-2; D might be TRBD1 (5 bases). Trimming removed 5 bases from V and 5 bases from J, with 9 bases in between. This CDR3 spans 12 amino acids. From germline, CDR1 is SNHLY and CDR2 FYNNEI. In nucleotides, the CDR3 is TGTGCCAGCAGTCTTGACAGTTATGGCTACACCTTC. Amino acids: CASSLDSYGYTF.

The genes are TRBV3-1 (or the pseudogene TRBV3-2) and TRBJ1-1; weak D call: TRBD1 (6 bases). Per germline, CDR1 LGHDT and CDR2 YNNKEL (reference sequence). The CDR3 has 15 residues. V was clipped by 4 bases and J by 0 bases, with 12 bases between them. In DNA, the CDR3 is TGTGCCAGCAGCCGAGGGGGGGGTATGAACACTGAAGCTTTCTTT. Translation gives CASSRGGGMNTEAFF.

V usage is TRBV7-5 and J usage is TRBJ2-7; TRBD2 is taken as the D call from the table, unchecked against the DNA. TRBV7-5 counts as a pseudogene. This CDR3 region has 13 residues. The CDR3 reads CARSLGLDYEQYF. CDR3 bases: TGTGCCAGAAGCTTAGGACTAGATTACGAGCAGTACTTC.